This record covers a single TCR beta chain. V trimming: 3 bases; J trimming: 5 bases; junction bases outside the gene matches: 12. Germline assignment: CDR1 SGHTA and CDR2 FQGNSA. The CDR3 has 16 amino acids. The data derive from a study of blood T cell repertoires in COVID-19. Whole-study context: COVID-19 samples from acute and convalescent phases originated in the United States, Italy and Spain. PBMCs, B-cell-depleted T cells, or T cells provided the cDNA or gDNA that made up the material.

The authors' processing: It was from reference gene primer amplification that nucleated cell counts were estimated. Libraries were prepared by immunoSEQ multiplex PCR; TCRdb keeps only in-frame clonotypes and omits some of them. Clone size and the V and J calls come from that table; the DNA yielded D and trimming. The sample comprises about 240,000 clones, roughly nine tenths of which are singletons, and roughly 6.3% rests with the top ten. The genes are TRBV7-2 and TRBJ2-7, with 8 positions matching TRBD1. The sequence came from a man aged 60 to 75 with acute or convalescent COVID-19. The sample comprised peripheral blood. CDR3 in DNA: TGTGCCAGCAGCTTGGATACAGGGGGGCGAGGTAACGAGCAGTACTTC. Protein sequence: CASSLDTGGRGNEQYF.